One sample yielded the 28 T cell receptor beta chains listed below, sequenced in a study of cytomegalovirus exposure and HLA in healthy donors. The PCR had 60 Vbeta and 13 Jbeta primers. Libraries were prepared by immunoSEQ multiplex PCR; TCRdb keeps only in-frame clonotypes and omits some of them. In the table there are about 89,000 clones, approximately 79% of which are singletons. Sequencing was performed on PBMCs. The origin of the receptors is a man younger than 45 in good health and CMV-seronegative.

This clone has just one count. The rearrangement uses TRBV7-9 and TRBJ1-5, with D uncertain. The CDR3 loop spans 13 amino acids. Germline values: CDR1 SEHNR, CDR2 FQNEAQ (reference sequence). V dropped 1 base and J dropped 4 bases, with 5 bases sitting between them. The CDR3 sequence: CASSLGENQPQHF. The CDR3 nucleotides read TGTGCCAGCAGCTTAGGGGAGAATCAGCCCCAGCATTTT.

The V gene is TRBV28, the J gene TRBJ1-1; D is ambiguous. This CDR3 spans 15 amino acids. The ends were cut back, 5 bases at V and 0 bases at J, with 13 bases in the middle. Germline CDR1 is MDHEN and CDR2 is SYDVKM. The CDR3 DNA is TGTGCCAGCAGTATAACTTCCGGGGTGAACACTGAAGCTTTCTTT. Its protein is CASSITSGVNTEAFF.

The table lists this clone with a count of one. The V and J genes are TRBV2 and TRBJ1-2; D is uncertain. The ends were cut back, 6 bases at V and 8 bases at J, with 13 bases in the middle. The CDR3 runs 12 residues. Germline CDR1 and CDR2: SNHLY and FYNNEI. The CDR3 coding sequence is TGTGCCAGCAGAACAGCAGAACGGGGCTACACCTTC. Translation gives CASRTAERGYTF. Supplemented by reference TRBV2 and TRBJ1-2, the full variable domain reads EPEVTQTPSHQVTQMGQEVILRCVPISNHLYFYWYRQILGQKVEFLVSFYNNEISEKSEIFDDQFSVERPDGSNFTLKIRSTKLEDSAMYFCASRTAERGYTFGSGTRLTVV.

This rearrangement joins TRBV30 to TRBJ1-6; 8 bases match TRBD1. CDR1 is GTSNPN, CDR2 SVGIG, per germline (reference sequence). The CDR3 sequence is 14 residues long. V lost 1 base to trimming and J lost 7 bases; unmatched junction nucleotides: 3. The CDR3: CAWSEGTGNSPLHF. DNA for the CDR3: TGTGCCTGGAGTGAAGGGACAGGAAATTCACCCCTCCACTTT.

The chain links TRBV9 to TRBJ2-3, with 8 bases matching TRBD1. Germline trimming cut 4 bases from V and 4 bases from J; bases unmatched to any gene: 11. Germline CDR1 and CDR2: SGDLS and YYNGEE. The CDR3 is made up of 16 amino acids. DNA of the CDR3: TGTGCCAGCAGCTCTACCAGGGGGCTTCACCCAGATACGCAGTATTTT. This gives the protein CASSSTRGLHPDTQYF.

The chain has TRBV7-2 and TRBJ1-2; D call uncertain. Trimming stripped 0 bases from V and 5 bases from J, with 7 bases between. The CDR3 totals 13 residues. CDR1 and CDR2 from the germline V gene are SGHTA and FQGNSA. The CDR3 is CASSLAVEYGYTF. The CDR3 DNA sequence: TGTGCCAGCAGCTTAGCAGTAGAATATGGCTACACCTTC.

The J gene is TRBJ2-5, the V gene TRBV5-1; TRBD1 is a possible D gene (5 bases). The CDR3 has 13 residues. From germline, CDR1 is SGHRS and CDR2 YFSETQ. V was shortened by 1 base and J by 2 bases, with 6 bases between the two germline ends. CDR3 nucleotides: TGCGCCAGCAGCTTGCAGGGTCAAGAGACCCAGTACTTC. This sequence encodes CASSLQGQETQYF.

V gene TRBV10-3 combines with J gene TRBJ1-2, with TRBD1 matching 7 bases. V lost 4 bases, J lost 1 base, and 6 bases stayed unmatched. Germline values: CDR1 ENHRY, CDR2 SYGVKD. The CDR3 is made up of 15 amino acids. For the CDR3, the DNA is TGTGCCATCAGTGGGGGGACAGATTTTAACTATGGCTACACCTTC. Translation: CAISGGTDFNYGYTF.

This chain uses TRBV13 with TRBJ2-7; D uncertain. CDR3 length: 14 residues. Germline V gene lookup returns CDR1 PRHDT and CDR2 FYEKMQ (reference sequence). Between the trimmed V and J ends, which lost 0 bases and 0 bases, there was a span of 6 bases. CDR3 region: CASSLGRVSYEQYF. The CDR3 DNA reads TGTGCCAGCAGCTTAGGCCGGGTCTCCTACGAGCAGTACTTC.

The V and J genes are TRBV5-4 and TRBJ2-2; 8 bases are shared with TRBD1. The CDR3 is 15 residues long. Trimming removed 0 bases from V and 8 bases from J; junction bases left unmatched: 6. CDR1 and CDR2 from the germline V gene are SGHNT and YYREEE (reference sequence). The CDR3, as DNA: TGTGCCAGCAGCTTGGCAAAGGGACAGGCGGGGGAGCTGTTTTTT. Residues: CASSLAKGQAGELFF.

This chain links TRBV18 with TRBJ2-1, with 11 bases that match TRBD2. The V gene end was trimmed by 2 bases and the J gene end by 0 bases; junction bases not matched to a gene: 6. CDR3 length: 18 amino acids. Per germline, CDR1 KGHSH and CDR2 LQKENI. The CDR3 loop is CASSPASGGSRSYNEQFF. CDR3 nucleotide sequence: TGTGCCAGCTCACCAGCTAGCGGGGGGTCCCGCTCCTACAATGAGCAGTTCTTC.

The J gene is TRBJ2-5, the V gene TRBV19; D may be TRBD2 (6 bases). V was shortened by 5 bases and J by 1 base, with 11 bases between the two germline ends. The CDR3 spans 14 residues. Germline V gene sequence: CDR1 LNHDA, CDR2 SQIVND (reference sequence). The CDR3 region has the DNA TGTGCCAGTAGTGTCCTTAGCGGCCAAGAGACCCAGTACTTC. Protein product: CASSVLSGQETQYF.

The rearrangement links TRBV30 to TRBJ2-5; 7 bases line up with TRBD1. Germline V gene sequence: CDR1 GTSNPN, CDR2 SVGIG (reference sequence). The CDR3 is 12 residues long. After removal of 8 bases from V and 1 base from J, the junction contained 4 bases not matched to a gene. DNA of the CDR3: TGTGCCGGGGACAGTTTCCAAGAGACCCAGTACTTC. This translates into CAGDSFQETQYF.

The chain carries TRBV9 and TRBJ1-1; TRBD1 is a possible D gene (5 bases). The CDR3 runs 14 residues. The V end was cut by 0 bases, the J end by 4 bases, with 10 bases between. Germline V CDR1 and CDR2: SGDLS, YYNGEE. CDR3 bases: TGTGCCAGCAGCGTAGTCTCGGGGGGCACTGAAGCTTTCTTT. Translating gives CASSVVSGGTEAFF. Drawing the rest from reference TRBV9 and TRBJ1-1, the complete variable domain is DSGVTQTPKHLITATGQRVTLRCSPRSGDLSVYWYQQSLDQGLQFLIQYYNGEERAKGNILERFSAQQFPDLHSELNLSSLELGDSALYFCASSVVSGGTEAFFGQGTRLTVV.

As concerns this clone: The final CDR3 position lacks the conserved phenylalanine or tryptophan, pointing to a likely read error. The gene calls are TRBV5-1 and TRBJ1-1; D might be TRBD1 (5 bases). Trimming cost V 3 bases and J 0 bases, with 15 bases left between them. Germline-derived CDR1 and CDR2 are SGHRS and YFSETQ. The CDR3 covers 16 residues. CDR3 coding DNA: TGCGCCAGCAGCTCGGACATAAGAGTCGTGAACACTGAAGCTTTCGTT. Protein product: CASSSDIRVVNTEAFV.

V usage is TRBV14 and J usage is TRBJ1-1; possibly TRBD1 for D (6 bases). This CDR3 has 18 amino acids. Between the trimmed V and J ends, which lost 2 bases and 0 bases, there was a span of 19 bases. Looked up from germline, CDR1 is SGHDN and CDR2 is FVKESK. CDR3 coding DNA: TGTGCCAGCAGCCAACAGGGGTGGGGACCGAACATGAACACTGAAGCTTTCTTT. It encodes CASSQQGWGPNMNTEAFF.

The genes are TRBV5-4 and TRBJ2-2; 7 nucleotides match TRBD2. Trimming took 4 bases from V and 8 from J; bases not matched to a gene: 17. The CDR3 contains 17 residues. Per germline, CDR1 SGHNT and CDR2 YYREEE (reference sequence). Written as DNA, the CDR3 is TGTGCCAGCAGCCCTAGGGAGGGTCTCGCGGCTAAGGGGGAGCTGTTTTTT. As protein: CASSPREGLAAKGELFF.

This chain links TRBV27 with TRBJ2-7, with a tentative D call TRBD1 (6 bases). The CDR3 is made up of 13 amino acids. With 6 bases removed from V and 1 base from J, the gap between germline ends came to 10 bases. Germline loops: CDR1 MNHEY, CDR2 SMNVEV (reference sequence). The CDR3, as DNA: TGTGCCAGCAGGGACAGACTTTCCTACGAGCAGTACTTC. Translating gives CASRDRLSYEQYF.

This clone was counted between two and nine times. The rearrangement joins TRBV10-3 to TRBJ2-1; 7 bases match TRBD2. This CDR3 region has 13 residues. The V gene end was trimmed by 6 bases and the J gene end by 6 bases; junction bases not matched to a gene: 5. Germline V gives CDR1 ENHRY, CDR2 SYGVKD. The CDR3: CAIRASGLNEQFF. CDR3 coding DNA: TGTGCCATCAGGGCTAGCGGACTCAATGAGCAGTTCTTC.

The chain carries TRBV10-3 and TRBJ2-3, with TRBD2 matching over 7 bases. The CDR3 length is 17 residues. With 2 bases clipped from V and 0 bases from J, the junction kept 8 bases outside the gene matches. Per the germline V gene, CDR1 is ENHRY and CDR2 is SYGVKD. In nucleotides, the CDR3 is TGTGCCATCAGTGAGGGGTCGGTGCGGGGGAGCACAGATACGCAGTATTTT. It yields the protein CAISEGSVRGSTDTQYF.

The chain has TRBV6-5 and TRBJ2-5; 13 bases line up with TRBD2. The CDR3 is 16 residues long. CDR1 is MNHEY, CDR2 SVGAGI, per germline. The junction had 14 bases not matched to a gene; V was cut back by 2 bases and J by 14 bases. In nucleotides, the CDR3 is TGTGCCAGCAGTTACAGGGATCGAATCGGGACTAGCGGGGTATACTTC. Protein product: CASSYRDRIGTSGVYF.

This chain joins TRBV14 and TRBJ1-1, with D uncertain. The CDR3 runs to 17 residues. V shed 0 bases and J shed 4 bases, with 18 bases lying between them. From germline, CDR1 is SGHDN and CDR2 FVKESK. The CDR3 loop is CASSQDKLNSWATEAFF. The DNA of the CDR3 is TGTGCCAGCAGCCAAGATAAGCTCAACTCATGGGCCACTGAAGCTTTCTTT. Supplemented by reference TRBV14 and TRBJ1-1, the full variable domain reads EAGVTQFPSHSVIEKGQTVTLRCDPISGHDNLYWYRRVMGKEIKFLLHFVKESKQDESGMPNNRFLAERTGGTYSTLKVQPAELEDSGVYFCASSQDKLNSWATEAFFGQGTRLTVV.

The V gene is TRBV4-1, the J gene TRBJ2-7, with D possibly TRBD1 on 6 matching bases. Trimming stripped 4 bases from V and 5 bases from J, with 12 bases between. The CDR3 loop spans 13 amino acids. Germline CDR1 is MGHRA and CDR2 is YSYEKL. CDR3 loop: CASSPTGNNEQYF. Here the CDR3 DNA reads TGCGCCAGCAGCCCTACAGGGAACAACGAGCAGTACTTC.

The V and J genes are TRBV5-1 and TRBJ1-3; D unresolved. The CDR3 runs to 13 residues. The germline V gene encodes CDR1 SGHRS and CDR2 YFSETQ. Trimming pared 4 bases from V and 0 bases from J, leaving 5 bases between. The chain's CDR3 is CASSTGSGNTIYF. In DNA, the CDR3 is TGCGCCAGCAGCACGGGCTCTGGAAACACCATATATTTT.

The J gene is TRBJ1-3, the V gene TRBV2; perhaps TRBD1 as D (6 bases). The CDR3 length is 15 residues. Germline-derived CDR1 and CDR2 are SNHLY and FYNNEI. V was clipped by 5 bases and J by 2 bases, with 13 bases between them. The CDR3 spells CASSFLTGTGNTIYF. Written as DNA, the CDR3 is TGTGCCAGCAGTTTCCTAACAGGGACTGGAAACACCATATATTTT. The full variable domain, in which reference TRBV2 and TRBJ1-3 provide the parts outside the CDR3, is EPEVTQTPSHQVTQMGQEVILRCVPISNHLYFYWYRQILGQKVEFLVSFYNNEISEKSEIFDDQFSVERPDGSNFTLKIRSTKLEDSAMYFCASSFLTGTGNTIYFGEGSWLTVV.

The genes are TRBV5-5 and TRBJ1-5; D possibly corresponds to TRBD1 (6 bases). Germline V lookup: CDR1 SGHKS, CDR2 YYEKEE (reference sequence). Trimming removed 4 bases from V and 7 bases from J, with 18 bases in between. The CDR3 spans 15 residues. DNA of the CDR3: TGTGCCAGCAGCCTTCGGGGGGGGCCTGGGCAGCCCCAGCATTTT. Translating gives CASSLRGGPGQPQHF.

This chain links TRBV6-1 with TRBJ1-1; D is undetermined. Germline CDR1 MNHNS, CDR2 SASEGT. The V gene lost 8 bases and the J gene lost 5 bases, with 12 bases spanning the gap. This CDR3 region has 12 residues. The CDR3 DNA reads TGTGCCAGCCTTGGGAGGACGACTGAAGCTTTCTTT. Amino acids: CASLGRTTEAFF.

The chain employs TRBV5-1 and TRBJ2-3; the D is unclear. CDR3 size: 15 residues. The germline V gene encodes CDR1 SGHRS and CDR2 YFSETQ. V shed 0 bases and J shed 2 bases, with 10 bases lying between them. In DNA, the CDR3 is TGCGCCAGCAGCTTGGAGCCTAGAGACACAGATACGCAGTATTTT. Amino acids: CASSLEPRDTDTQYF.